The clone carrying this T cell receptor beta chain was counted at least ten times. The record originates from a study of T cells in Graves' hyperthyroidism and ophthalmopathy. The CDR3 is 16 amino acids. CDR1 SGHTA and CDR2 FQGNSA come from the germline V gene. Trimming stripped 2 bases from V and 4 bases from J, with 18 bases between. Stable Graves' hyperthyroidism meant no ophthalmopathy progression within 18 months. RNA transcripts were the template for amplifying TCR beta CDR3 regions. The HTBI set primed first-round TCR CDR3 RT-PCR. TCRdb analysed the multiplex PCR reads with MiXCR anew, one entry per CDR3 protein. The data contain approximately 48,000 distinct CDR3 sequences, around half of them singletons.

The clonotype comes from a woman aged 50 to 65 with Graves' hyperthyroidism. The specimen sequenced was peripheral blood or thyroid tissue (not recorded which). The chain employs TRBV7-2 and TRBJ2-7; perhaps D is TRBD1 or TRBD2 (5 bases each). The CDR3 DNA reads TGTGCCAGCAGCTTAATTGGGACCCCACCCTCGTACGAGCAGTACTTC. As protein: CASSLIGTPPSYEQYF.